This T cell receptor beta chain was recovered during a study of blood T cell repertoires in COVID-19. Study details: Samples came from the United States, Italy and Spain, spanning acute and convalescent COVID-19. PBMCs, B-cell-depleted T cells, or T cells were the source of the cDNA or gDNA that made up the material.

Source study methods: From reference gene primer amplification, estimates of nucleated cell counts were derived. Profiling relied on immunoSEQ multiplex PCR, and the TCRdb table lists in-frame clones only, not all of them. Clonal size and the V and J genes are those of that table, whereas D and trimming came from the DNA. This table holds approximately 120,000 clones, about 74% found once. This clone was detected ten times or more. Germline V gene lookup returns CDR1 KGHDR and CDR2 SFDVKD. V dropped 4 bases and J dropped 6 bases, with 12 bases sitting between them. The CDR3 extends over 13 amino acids. Patients in Seattle were enrolled during active infection, then followed longitudinally.

This receptor was taken from an older man with COVID-19, enrolled during active disease. The chain couples TRBV24-1 to TRBJ2-7, with a possible D match to TRBD2 (6 bases). The specimen sequenced was peripheral blood. The CDR3 DNA follows: TGTGCCACCAGTGAGTGGGATAGCGGCGAGCAGTACTTC. Its protein is CATSEWDSGEQYF.